This T cell receptor beta chain was retrieved from a study of identifying expanded T cells in peripheral blood. J lost 1 base, V lost 2 bases, and 9 bases had no gene match. CDR3 length: 17 residues. Germline V gene data show CDR1 as MNHNS and CDR2 as SASEGT. For this clone: Its antigen remains unidentified.

Study observations and caveats: Variance in clone template counts between approximately two-week samples significantly increased with total template count across all healthy donors.

This table comes from immunoSEQ multiplex PCR, and its TCRdb copy is limited to in-frame clones, with some not included. The repertoire holds about 100,000 clones, 88% seen once, with approximately 6% in the top ten. This rearrangement joins TRBV6-1 to TRBJ2-3; 7 bases match TRBD2. The source of this sequence is a person aged 18 to 69 in good health. Sequencing input: blood. CDR3 residues: CASSERASGFGTDTQYF. The CDR3 DNA follows: TGTGCCAGCAGTGAAAGGGCTAGCGGATTTGGCACAGATACGCAGTATTTT.